The sequence of this T cell receptor (beta chain) was determined in a study of identical twins listed by TCRdb under 2016. General notes on the study: The study deep-sequenced TCR alpha and beta repertoires from monozygotic twins, unrelated adults of various ages and cord blood to test whether fetal clonotypes persist. To rule out contamination, the twin experiments were replicated at different times with different library preparation protocols.

This clonotype occurred a few times. Its antigen remains undetermined. The record has no base qualities; no much larger clone is one base away. From a lookup of the germline V gene, CDR1 and CDR2 are SGHDT and YYEEEE. V and J are trimmed by 1 base and 4 bases, and the gene matches miss 9 bases of the junction. The CDR3 contains 19 residues, cysteine and phenylalanine counted. Just CDR3 DNA is preserved here, 57 bases in frame from base 1. Only healthy Caucasian donors were included. The twin cohort comprised three pairs of female monozygotic twins, all aged about 18 to 29 years. Peripheral blood mononuclear cells were the source from which RNA for the TCR libraries was isolated. General findings and caveats noted by the study authors: Zero-insertion analyses could be partly confounded by invariant T cells such as MAIT and iNKT, though diverse VJ usage argued against such confounding for most clonotypes. Out-of-frame TCR alpha sharing in monozygotic twins was systematically underestimated by recombination models, whereas sharing between unrelated individuals was in agreement with the recombination models. Because the same donors could not be followed over many years, the conclusions depended on cross-sectional statistical analysis. Abundant cord blood beta clonotypes carried fewer insertions; young adult naive repertoires showed a weaker similar trend, while memory repertoires showed none. Compared with coincidental sharing between unrelated individuals, an excess of low generation-probability sequences was observed among out-of-frame TCR alpha sequences shared between twins. Excess twin sharing in beta out-of-frame sequences was weaker because fewer shared sequences lowered the signal-to-noise ratio.

The protocol used for the library was 5' RACE. Sequencing was carried out with an Illumina HiSeq 2000. Template switching added a universal primer binding site, and the final cDNA carried a unique molecular identifier that allowed TCR cDNA molecules to be counted accurately. First-strand cDNA for TCR alpha and beta chains was synthesized from specific primers in the conserved constant-segment region. To control for contamination, each cDNA library was double barcoded with a SMART-Mk sample barcode plus Illumina barcodes. Two successive PCR steps introduced TruSeq adapter sequences along with Illumina sample barcodes. Sequencing of the TCR alpha and beta cDNA libraries was done on the Illumina HiSeq platform using custom primers. On the study's bioinformatics: Raw reads were processed with MiGEC to extract unique molecular identifiers, and MiXCR was used to determine CDR3 positions. Recombination models were inferred per individual with the repgenHMM and IGoR tools using an EM algorithm. The tcR package in R was used for shared clonotype analysis, with sharing normalized by the product of cloneset sizes. To study raw recombination without the effects of thymic and clonal selection, out-of-frame nonproductive sequences were analyzed. The public reads were reanalyzed by TCRdb: fastp trimming at Q25, MiXCR alignment, in-frame beta chains only. Rows are combined by CDR3 protein, so each entry shows the most common genes and DNA. These V and J calls originate from TCRdb's pipeline instead of the authors' own analysis. Present in this sample are approximately 600,000 distinct CDR3 sequences, more than 9% of which were seen just once. Together, the top ten hold 2.5% to 3.5% of the sample.

Another study also made use of these data, one on yellow fever vaccine responses in identical twins. The second study's authors report: According to the authors, the vaccine-induced T cell response in identical twins seemed to be partly convergent and partly specific to each individual. In the study, vaccine-responding T cell clones were precisely tracked in identical twins.

The source of this sequence is a young woman in good health. The material sequenced was PBMCs. The chain links TRBV5-6 with TRBJ2-2, and 14 junctional nucleotides match TRBD2. The DNA is TGTGCCAGCAGCTTGAAGGGGACTAGCGGGAGTAGGTCCACCGGGGAGCTGTTTTTT. Its protein reads: CASSLKGTSGSRSTGELFF.